This passage covers 17 T cell receptor beta chains from one sample sequenced in a study of T-cell reconstitution after alpha-beta-depleted transplantation in children. Unique molecular identifiers were built into the TCRbeta library. TCRdb analysed the PCR reads with MiXCR anew, one entry per CDR3 protein. The sample carries about 58,000 distinct CDR3 sequences, approximately 46% recorded once. Sample: PBMCs, mostly from graft donor cells, taken 360 days after TCRalphabeta/CD19-depleted stem cell transplant. Receptors originate from a male patient between 5 and 17 years old who had a stem cell transplant for acute lymphoblastic leukemia, so the T cells may come from the graft donor.

The V and J genes are TRBV9 and TRBJ1-2; weak D call: TRBD1 (6 bases). The germline V gene encodes CDR1 SGDLS and CDR2 YYNGEE. The CDR3 loop spans 14 amino acids. V lost 4 bases and J lost 1, with 11 bases in between. The CDR3, as DNA: TGTGCCAGCAGCACCGAACAGGGTAACTATGGCTACACCTTC. This encodes CASSTEQGNYGYTF.

The gene calls are TRBV20-1 and TRBJ2-6; D might be TRBD1 (5 bases). CDR1 and CDR2 from the germline V gene are DFQATT and SNEGSKA (reference sequence). The CDR3 has 14 amino acids. The V gene lost 3 bases and the J gene lost 3 bases, with 9 bases spanning the gap. DNA for the CDR3: TGCAGTGCTAGGACCAGGGTTGGGGCCAACGTCCTGACTTTC. As protein: CSARTRVGANVLTF.

The V call is TRBV19, the J call TRBJ2-7; weak D call: TRBD1 (5 bases). This CDR3 is 14 amino acids long. Germline-derived CDR1 and CDR2 are LNHDA and SQIVND (reference sequence). Trimming stripped 3 bases from V and 4 bases from J, with 13 bases between. The CDR3 reads CASSIQGRGYEQYF. For the CDR3, the DNA is TGTGCCAGTAGTATTCAGGGAAGAGGATACGAGCAGTACTTC.

This clonotype came up a few times. V and J are TRBV5-1 and TRBJ2-1; D ambiguous. Germline values: CDR1 SGHRS, CDR2 YFSETQ. This CDR3 has 16 amino acids. V was shortened by 0 bases and J by 5 bases, with 15 bases between the two germline ends. CDR3 loop: CASSLESVILHNEQFF. The CDR3 nucleotides read TGCGCCAGCAGCTTGGAATCCGTAATTCTACACAATGAGCAGTTCTTC. The full variable domain, rest sourced from reference TRBV5-1 and TRBJ2-1, is KAGVTQTPRYLIKTRGQQVTLSCSPISGHRSVSWYQQTPGQGLQFLFEYFSETQRNKGNFPGRFSGRQFSNSRSEMNVSTLELGDSALYLCASSLESVILHNEQFFGPGTRLTVL.

In its sample, this clonotype was seen once. This chain uses TRBV12-3 or TRBV12-4 with TRBJ2-5; TRBD2 is a possible D gene (6 bases). The CDR3 sequence is 12 residues long. V shed 4 bases and J shed 5 bases, with 8 bases lying between them. CDR3 in amino acids: CASSYGSETQYF. The DNA of the CDR3 is TGTGCCAGCAGTTACGGGAGTGAGACCCAGTACTTC.

The chain has TRBV12-3 or TRBV12-4 and TRBJ2-7, with D possibly matching TRBD2 (5 bases). V lost 5 bases, J lost 2 bases, and 10 bases lay in between. The length of the CDR3 is 13 residues. The CDR3 is CASSPTAAYEQYF. The CDR3 DNA sequence: TGTGCCAGCAGTCCAACAGCGGCCTACGAGCAGTACTTC.

This clonotype was seen only a few times. This rearrangement joins TRBV5-1 to TRBJ2-5; the D gene is possibly TRBD2 (6 bases). CDR1 is SGHRS and CDR2 is YFSETQ in the germline V gene. The CDR3 runs 16 residues. The germline V and J ends were trimmed by 5 bases and 5 bases, with 22 bases remaining between them. CDR3 loop: CASSPTLTGRWETQYF. The CDR3 DNA is TGCGCCAGCAGTCCAACCCTCACCGGGAGATGGGAGACCCAGTACTTC. Full variable domain (missing parts from reference TRBV5-1 and TRBJ2-5): KAGVTQTPRYLIKTRGQQVTLSCSPISGHRSVSWYQQTPGQGLQFLFEYFSETQRNKGNFPGRFSGRQFSNSRSEMNVSTLELGDSALYLCASSPTLTGRWETQYFGPGTRLLVL.

The V gene is TRBV4-1, the J gene TRBJ1-2, with D perhaps TRBD1 (5 bases). With 0 bases removed from V and 6 bases from J, the gap between germline ends came to 17 bases. The CDR3 is made up of 16 amino acids. Germline assignment: CDR1 MGHRA and CDR2 YSYEKL. The DNA of the CDR3 is TGCGCCAGCAGCCAAGATATGAGCACGGGGGGTGATGGCTACACCTTC. Amino acids: CASSQDMSTGGDGYTF.

In its sample, this clonotype was seen a few times. This chain links TRBV5-6 with TRBJ2-1, with 9 bases matching TRBD2. J lost 13 bases, V lost 4 bases, and 6 bases had no gene match. The CDR3 runs 12 residues. The germline V gene has CDR1 SGHDT and CDR2 YYEEEE. DNA for the CDR3: TGTGCCAGCAGCCCGGGGGGGACTAGCCAGTTCTTC. Translated, it gives CASSPGGTSQFF.

V gene TRBV27 combines with J gene TRBJ2-7; either TRBD1 or TRBD2 may fit D (5 bases each). Germline V gives CDR1 MNHEY, CDR2 SMNVEV (reference sequence). The CDR3 loop spans 13 amino acids. Trimming removed 5 bases from V and 4 bases from J, with 12 bases in between. The CDR3 is CASSVGTVYEQYF. In DNA, the CDR3 is TGTGCCAGCAGTGTTGGGACCGTATACGAGCAGTACTTC.

This clonotype was counted only a few times. The CDR3 region has the DNA TGTGCCAGCTCCATAGCGGGAGGGAGTTCTGGGGCCAACGTCCTGACTTTC. It specifies CASSIAGGSSGANVLTF. The chain links TRBV28 to TRBJ2-6; 11 bases agree with TRBD2. This CDR3 is built from 17 residues. V was clipped by 8 bases and J by 1 base; unmatched bases: 7. Germline V gives CDR1 MDHEN, CDR2 SYDVKM.

The rearrangement uses TRBV4-3 and TRBJ2-7; D tentatively reads TRBD1 or TRBD2 (7 bases each). Trimming cost V 4 bases and J 3 bases, with 16 bases left between them. This CDR3 has 15 amino acids. In germline, CDR1 is LGHNA, CDR2 YSLEER. The CDR3 DNA sequence: TGCGCCAGCAGCCCCTACAGGGGAGGGAACTACGAGCAGTACTTC. As protein: CASSPYRGGNYEQYF.

V usage is TRBV7-9 and J usage is TRBJ1-2; TRBD1 agrees at 7 bases. Per germline, CDR1 SEHNR and CDR2 FQNEAQ (reference sequence). With V trimmed by 1 base and J by 4 bases, 6 bases remained unmatched. The CDR3 has 15 residues. The CDR3 spells CASSLDGQGGYGYTF. CDR3 DNA: TGTGCCAGCAGCTTAGATGGCCAGGGGGGCTATGGCTACACCTTC.

This clonotype was seen only a few times. The gene calls are TRBV12-3 or TRBV12-4 and TRBJ2-1; D possibly corresponds to TRBD2 (5 bases). The CDR3 is 14 residues long. Trimming removed 6 bases at V and 0 bases at J, with 9 bases between. CDR3 sequence reads: CASRFLASYNEQFF. Written as DNA, the CDR3 is TGTGCCAGCAGATTTCTAGCCTCCTACAATGAGCAGTTCTTC.

The chain is built from TRBV11-2 and TRBJ1-2; D possibly corresponds to TRBD1 (5 bases). With 5 bases removed from V and 7 bases from J, the gap between germline ends came to 29 bases. The germline V gene encodes CDR1 SGHAT and CDR2 FQNNGV. The CDR3 contains 18 residues. The chain's CDR3 is CASSRKRGIKAEALGYTF. The CDR3 region has the DNA TGTGCCAGCAGCCGTAAGAGGGGAATTAAGGCAGAGGCTCTTGGCTACACCTTC.

This sequence joins TRBV12-3 or TRBV12-4 and TRBJ1-1, with D maybe TRBD1 (6 bases). The V and J ends lost 3 bases and 4 bases respectively, with 9 bases between them. CDR3 size: 13 residues. For the CDR3, the DNA is TGTGCCAGCAGTTTGGGGGGGCCCACTGAAGCTTTCTTT. Its translation: CASSLGGPTEAFF.

This clonotype was seen only a few times. The CDR3 DNA follows: TGTGCCAGCAGCCCGGGGACAGGTCAAGAGACCCAGTACTTC. This encodes CASSPGTGQETQYF. The V gene is TRBV7-2, the J gene TRBJ2-5, with TRBD1 matching 8 bases. V gave up 5 bases and J gave up 2 bases; unmatched junction bases: 4. The CDR3 is made up of 14 amino acids. Germline loops: CDR1 SGHTA, CDR2 FQGNSA. Supplemented by reference TRBV7-2 and TRBJ2-5, the full variable domain reads GAGVSQSPSNKVTEKGKDVELRCDPISGHTALYWYRQSLGQGLEFLIYFQGNSAPDKSGLPSDRFSAERTGGSVSTLTIQRTQQEDSAVYLCASSPGTGQETQYFGPGTRLLVL.